The 23 T cell receptor beta chains reported below all come from one sample, sequenced in a study of T cell responses to AZD1222 COVID-19 vaccine. Data came from immunoSEQ multiplex PCR; TCRdb stores just in-frame clones and leaves some out. Of 150,000 to 180,000 clones listed, around 85% were seen once; the top ten hold more than 5.5%. The starting material was peripheral blood, obtained on day 0 of MenACWY control vaccination. All receptors derive from an adult in good health.

V is TRBV11-2 and J is TRBJ1-6; no reliable D call. V gave up 0 bases and J gave up 5 bases, with 8 bases separating them. The germline V gene encodes CDR1 SGHAT and CDR2 FQNNGV. The CDR3 has 15 amino acids. CDR3: CASSLEGRNNSPLHF. In nucleotides, the CDR3 is TGTGCCAGCAGCTTAGAGGGTCGGAATAATTCACCCCTCCACTTT.

The chain couples TRBV11-3 to TRBJ1-1; TRBD1 agrees at 9 bases. The CDR3 has 14 residues. V gave up 4 bases and J gave up 3 bases; unmatched junction bases: 3. The germline CDR1 and CDR2 sequences are SGHNT and YENEEA. CDR3 sequence: CASSWTGEYTEAFF. The CDR3 coding sequence is TGTGCCAGCAGCTGGACAGGGGAGTACACTGAAGCTTTCTTT.

There are a few counts of this clone. The CDR3 bases are TGTGCCAGCAGTTTTGGATTGAACACCGGGGAGCTGTTTTTT. Its protein product is CASSFGLNTGELFF. The rearrangement joins TRBV27 to TRBJ2-2, with D uncertain. This CDR3 contains 14 residues. V shed 3 bases and J shed 1 base, with 6 bases lying between them. The germline V gene has CDR1 MNHEY and CDR2 SMNVEV (reference sequence).

The gene calls are TRBV18 and TRBJ2-5; the D is unclear. The V and J ends lost 6 bases and 4 bases respectively, with 15 bases between them. Germline CDR1 is KGHSH and CDR2 is LQKENI. This CDR3 is 14 amino acids long. The chain's CDR3 is CASSSVPGGETQYF. Here the CDR3 DNA reads TGTGCCAGCTCCTCAGTCCCCGGCGGAGAGACCCAGTACTTC.

J is TRBJ2-1 and V is TRBV9, with 8 bases matching TRBD2. The CDR3 sequence is 16 residues long. CDR1 SGDLS and CDR2 YYNGEE come from the germline V gene. Trimming at V came to 0 bases and at J to 7 bases, leaving 9 bases not matched to a gene. The DNA for the CDR3 is TGTGCCAGCAGCGTAGCTAGCAGCGGGAGTATTAATGAGCAGTTCTTC. It is translated as CASSVASSGSINEQFF.

V usage is TRBV9 and J usage is TRBJ2-5; 7 bases are a match to TRBD2. The CDR3 loop spans 14 amino acids. CDR1 and CDR2 (germline): SGDLS, YYNGEE. V lost 4 bases, J lost 5 bases, and 8 bases stayed unmatched. Here the CDR3 reads CASSLGLGRETQYF. CDR3 sequence (DNA): TGTGCCAGCAGCCTCGGACTAGGGCGTGAGACCCAGTACTTC.

This sequence joins TRBV6-5 and TRBJ2-1; no reliable D call. The V end lost 6 bases, the J end lost 0 bases, and 12 bases lay between the germline ends. The CDR3 loop spans 15 amino acids. Looked up from germline, CDR1 is MNHEY and CDR2 is SVGAGI. CDR3 sequence (DNA): TGTGCCAGCAGCTCGACCGTTAGCTCCTACAATGAGCAGTTCTTC. Its translation: CASSSTVSSYNEQFF.

The chain combines TRBV5-4 with TRBJ2-1, with unresolved D. The CDR3 spans 14 residues. Germline V gives CDR1 SGHNT, CDR2 YYREEE (reference sequence). Between the trimmed V and J ends, which lost 4 bases and 5 bases, there was a span of 13 bases. The CDR3 loop is CASSTAGVHNEQFF. Here the CDR3 DNA reads TGTGCCAGCAGCACCGCAGGAGTTCACAATGAGCAGTTCTTC.

This rearrangement joins TRBV4-1 to TRBJ1-4; TRBD1 is a possible D gene (5 bases). The V end was cut by 0 bases, the J end by 10 bases, with 21 bases between. CDR1 is MGHRA and CDR2 is YSYEKL in the germline V gene. The CDR3 extends over 17 amino acids. The CDR3 DNA reads as TGCGCCAGCAGCCAAGACAACCGGGACGGACCGTTAGGAAAACTGTTTTTT. Amino acid sequence: CASSQDNRDGPLGKLFF.

This chain uses TRBV6-5 with TRBJ1-4; TRBD1 aligns across 7 bases. This CDR3 has 15 amino acids. Trimming at V came to 0 bases and at J to 6 bases, leaving 4 bases not matched to a gene. CDR1 is MNHEY, CDR2 SVGAGI, per germline. DNA for the CDR3: TGTGCCAGCAGTTACTCCGGGACAGAGGATGAAAAACTGTTTTTT. It codes for CASSYSGTEDEKLFF.

V usage is TRBV2 and J usage is TRBJ1-5, with D tentatively TRBD1 (5 bases). The CDR3 loop spans 16 amino acids. CDR1 is SNHLY and CDR2 is FYNNEI in the germline V gene. Trimming removed 6 bases at V and 3 bases at J, with 18 bases between. CDR3 in amino acids: CASRGTGNLYNQPQHF. The CDR3 region has the DNA TGTGCCAGCAGAGGGACGGGAAATCTTTACAATCAGCCCCAGCATTTT.

The chain employs TRBV6-5 and TRBJ2-3, with D perhaps assigned TRBD1 or TRBD2 (5 bases each). Germline V gene lookup returns CDR1 MNHEY and CDR2 SVGAGI. V shed 7 bases and J shed 2 bases, with 13 bases lying between them. CDR3 length: 14 residues. The CDR3 sequence is CASTAGTFTDTQYF. The CDR3, as DNA: TGTGCCAGCACCGCCGGGACCTTCACAGATACGCAGTATTTT.

This rearrangement joins TRBV6-5 to TRBJ1-2; TRBD1 aligns across 8 bases. This CDR3 region has 14 residues. Looked up from germline, CDR1 is MNHEY and CDR2 is SVGAGI. Germline trimming cut 0 bases from V and 8 bases from J; bases unmatched to any gene: 5. The CDR3 is CASSYSDRGSGYTF. The CDR3 DNA follows: TGTGCCAGCAGTTACTCTGACAGGGGAAGCGGCTACACCTTC.

The chain uses TRBV19 and TRBJ2-1, with 9 bases fitting TRBD1. The CDR3 has 15 residues. V was pared by 4 bases and J by 2 bases, with 3 bases of the junction left unmatched. Germline-derived CDR1 and CDR2 are LNHDA and SQIVND (reference sequence). The CDR3 protein is CASSTTGGPYNEQFF. CDR3 sequence (DNA): TGTGCCAGTAGTACTACAGGGGGCCCCTACAATGAGCAGTTCTTC.

The rearrangement joins TRBV9 to TRBJ1-1; no clear D. Germline values: CDR1 SGDLS, CDR2 YYNGEE. The CDR3 runs 14 residues. Trimming stripped 0 bases from V and 5 bases from J, with 11 bases between. The CDR3 region is CASSVVEGLTEAFF. CDR3 coding DNA: TGTGCCAGCAGCGTAGTAGAAGGGTTGACTGAAGCTTTCTTT.

The chain uses TRBV6-1 and TRBJ1-5; no reliable D call. Germline values: CDR1 MNHNS, CDR2 SASEGT. With 2 bases removed from V and 6 bases from J, the gap between germline ends came to 17 bases. There are 16 residues in the CDR3. The CDR3 reads CASSEFVRVLGQPQHF. The CDR3 nucleotides are TGTGCCAGCAGTGAATTCGTAAGGGTTTTGGGTCAGCCCCAGCATTTT.

The V gene is TRBV7-2, the J gene TRBJ1-2, with a weak D call TRBD1 (5 bases). This CDR3 comprises 15 residues. V was pared by 2 bases and J by 4 bases, with 14 bases between. The V gene's germline CDR1 is SGHTA and CDR2 FQGNSA. In DNA form, the CDR3 reads TGTGCCAGCAGCTTATCGAGGGGTCTCGGCTATGGCTACACCTTC. Its translation: CASSLSRGLGYGYTF.

The genes are TRBV4-3 and TRBJ2-5, with unresolved D. Germline V gives CDR1 LGHNA, CDR2 YSLEER. Trimming shortened V by 1 base and J by 2 bases, and 5 bases separated the two germline ends. The CDR3 spans 13 residues. CDR3 in amino acids: CASSQVRQETQYF. The CDR3 coding sequence is TGCGCCAGCAGCCAAGTACGGCAAGAGACCCAGTACTTC.

The chain carries TRBV7-9 and TRBJ2-3, with 10 nucleotides matching TRBD2. The CDR3 consists of 16 residues. CDR1 is SEHNR, CDR2 FQNEAQ, per germline (reference sequence). V trimming: 4 bases; J trimming: 2 bases; junction bases outside the gene matches: 6. The CDR3 coding sequence is TGTGCCAGCAGCTCGTCTAGCGGGGGCCCCACAGATACGCAGTATTTT. It yields the protein CASSSSSGGPTDTQYF.

This clone was seen more than once but under ten times. The chain links TRBV7-8 to TRBJ2-5; 9 nucleotides match TRBD2. V shed 1 base and J 6 bases; nucleotides not matched to a gene: 15. The CDR3 contains 18 residues. Germline CDR1 is SGHVS and CDR2 is FQNEAQ. The CDR3 reads CASSLGGLREGRGKTQYF. CDR3 nucleotides: TGTGCCAGCAGCTTAGGCGGCTTGCGGGAGGGCCGAGGAAAGACCCAGTACTTC.

V and J are TRBV5-1 and TRBJ1-4; perhaps TRBD1 as D (5 bases). The V gene's germline CDR1 is SGHRS and CDR2 YFSETQ. The CDR3 extends over 14 amino acids. V lost 5 bases and J lost 7, with 15 bases in between. In nucleotides, the CDR3 is TGCGCCAGCAGAGAACCGGGACCCCTTGAAAAACTGTTTTTT. This translates into CASREPGPLEKLFF.

This clone appeared a single time. This chain uses TRBV12-3 or TRBV12-4 with TRBJ1-1; the D is unclear. There are 13 residues in the CDR3. V was shortened by 3 bases and J by 4 bases, with 9 bases between the two germline ends. The CDR3 loop reads CASSFQSLTEAFF. DNA for the CDR3: TGTGCCAGCAGTTTTCAGTCTCTCACTGAAGCTTTCTTT.

The rearrangement joins TRBV30 to TRBJ1-6; 10 nucleotides align to TRBD1. The CDR3 runs 14 residues. Losses at the gene ends were 8 bases for V and 6 bases for J; bases not matched to a gene: 7. Germline V CDR1 and CDR2: GTSNPN, SVGIG (reference sequence). CDR3 region: CARTGGSVNSPLHF. The CDR3 DNA sequence: TGTGCCAGGACAGGGGGTTCCGTTAATTCACCCCTCCACTTT.